The rows below give T cell receptor beta chains drawn from one sample of a study of identical twins. TCRdb re-called the 5' RACE reads through MiXCR, storing one row per CDR3 protein. The sample consists of 570,000 or so distinct CDR3 sequences, around a tenth of them appearing once. The same sample was also studied in work on yellow fever vaccine responses in identical twins.

Sequencing was carried out using PBMCs. These receptors originate from a young woman in good health. The CDR3 runs from the conserved cysteine through the conserved F or W. D genes are given only for firm matches. A row's size may be missing; if present it is once, few, many or a size class.

cdr3_aa: CASMRLAGVDEQFF
cdr3_nt: TGTGCCAGTATGCGACTAGCGGGAGTCGATGAGCAGTTCTTC
clone_size: few
j_call: TRBJ2-1
cdr3_length: 14
v_call: TRBV7-9
d_call: TRBD2

cdr3_aa: CATSRSSGGLSYNEQFF
cdr3_nt: TGTGCCACCAGTCGTTCTAGCGGGGGCCTCTCCTACAATGAGCAGTTCTTC
clone_size: few
j_call: TRBJ2-1
cdr3_length: 17
v_call: TRBV24-1
d_call: TRBD2

cdr3_aa: CASSLGPLPQYF
cdr3_nt: TGTGCCAGCAGCTTGGGTCCGCTTCCCCAGTATTTT
clone_size: NA
j_call: TRBJ2-3
cdr3_length: 12
v_call: TRBV5-4
d_call: NA

cdr3_aa: CASSYAGGASGELFF
cdr3_nt: TGTGCCAGCAGTTACGCAGGGGGCGCGTCGGGGGAGCTGTTTTTT
clone_size: NA
j_call: TRBJ2-2
cdr3_length: 15
v_call: TRBV6-2/TRBV6-3
d_call: TRBD1

cdr3_aa: CASSPNRGGYEQYF
cdr3_nt: TGTGCCAGCAGCCCAAACAGGGGGGGCTACGAGCAGTACTTC
clone_size: few
j_call: TRBJ2-7
cdr3_length: 14
v_call: TRBV3-1
d_call: NA

cdr3_aa: CASSSSIGAEQFF
cdr3_nt: TGTGCCAGCTCCTCTTCTATAGGGGCGGAGCAGTTCTTC
clone_size: many
j_call: TRBJ2-1
cdr3_length: 13
v_call: TRBV11-2
d_call: NA

cdr3_aa: CASSPDRAPILSSYEQYF
cdr3_nt: TGCGCCAGCAGCCCGGACAGGGCCCCGATCCTAAGCTCCTACGAGCAGTACTTC
clone_size: few
j_call: TRBJ2-7
cdr3_length: 18
v_call: TRBV4-1
d_call: TRBD1

cdr3_aa: CASSHGQDRVKSTEAFF
cdr3_nt: TGTGCCAGCAGCCACGGTCAAGACAGGGTCAAATCCACTGAAGCTTTCTTT
clone_size: NA
j_call: TRBJ1-1
cdr3_length: 17
v_call: TRBV7-9
d_call: TRBD1

cdr3_aa: CASSFAGSYNSPLHF
cdr3_nt: TGTGCCAGCAGTTTTGCGGGAAGCTATAATTCACCCCTCCACTTT
clone_size: many
j_call: TRBJ1-6
cdr3_length: 15
v_call: TRBV28
d_call: NA

cdr3_aa: CASSQDSASGNQETQYF
cdr3_nt: TGCGCCAGCAGCCAAGATTCGGCTAGCGGTAACCAAGAGACCCAGTACTTC
clone_size: NA
j_call: TRBJ2-5
cdr3_length: 17
v_call: TRBV4-1
d_call: TRBD2

cdr3_aa: CSVAPPLGGKETQYF
cdr3_nt: TGCAGTGTTGCCCCTCCTCTGGGGGGCAAGGAGACCCAGTACTTC
clone_size: few
j_call: TRBJ2-5
cdr3_length: 15
v_call: TRBV20-1
d_call: NA

cdr3_aa: CASSLEIARRDYEQYF
cdr3_nt: TGTGCCAGCAGCTTAGAGATAGCCCGACGGGACTACGAGCAGTACTTC
clone_size: many
j_call: TRBJ2-7
cdr3_length: 16
v_call: TRBV11-2
d_call: NA

cdr3_aa: CATSFRSSTDTQYF
cdr3_nt: TGTGCCACCAGCTTCCGTAGCAGCACAGATACGCAGTATTTT
clone_size: NA
j_call: TRBJ2-3
cdr3_length: 14
v_call: TRBV15
d_call: NA

cdr3_aa: CSARVQNTDTQYF
cdr3_nt: TGCAGTGCTAGAGTCCAGAACACAGATACGCAGTATTTT
clone_size: NA
j_call: TRBJ2-3
cdr3_length: 13
v_call: TRBV20-1
d_call: NA

cdr3_aa: CASGDKNYEQYF
cdr3_nt: TGCGCCAGCGGGGACAAAAACTACGAGCAGTACTTC
clone_size: many
j_call: TRBJ2-7
cdr3_length: 12
v_call: TRBV4-1
d_call: NA

cdr3_aa: CASSLKGGGATLPHEQFF
cdr3_nt: TGTGCCAGCAGCTTAAAGGGCGGGGGGGCTACGTTGCCGCATGAGCAGTTCTTC
clone_size: few
j_call: TRBJ2-1
cdr3_length: 18
v_call: TRBV11-2
d_call: TRBD2

cdr3_aa: CASSLRASGPSSYNEQFF
cdr3_nt: TGTGCCAGCAGTTTAAGGGCTAGCGGGCCGAGCTCCTACAATGAGCAGTTCTTC
clone_size: NA
j_call: TRBJ2-1
cdr3_length: 18
v_call: TRBV27
d_call: TRBD2

cdr3_aa: CASSSWGAQETQYF
cdr3_nt: TGCGCCAGCAGCTCCTGGGGCGCACAAGAGACCCAGTACTTC
clone_size: many
j_call: TRBJ2-5
cdr3_length: 14
v_call: TRBV5-1
d_call: NA

cdr3_aa: CSAKSGAHRTDTQYF
cdr3_nt: TGCAGTGCTAAGAGTGGGGCTCATCGCACAGATACGCAGTATTTT
clone_size: NA
j_call: TRBJ2-3
cdr3_length: 15
v_call: TRBV20-1
d_call: NA

cdr3_aa: CASSQDTQKVRGGYNEQFF
cdr3_nt: TGTGCCAGCAGCCAAGATACGCAAAAGGTGCGGGGGGGTTACAATGAGCAGTTCTTC
clone_size: few
j_call: TRBJ2-1
cdr3_length: 19
v_call: TRBV4-2
d_call: TRBD2